Listed below are T cell receptor beta chains from one sample, sequenced in a study of shared clonotypes between healthy human individuals. Here immunoSEQ multiplex PCR was the method, and the copy in TCRdb shows in-frame clones only, minus some. Of 1.5 million to 2.5 million clones in the sample, just under 95% are singletons; the top ten hold more than 0.95%. The sequencing sample was made of naive CD8+ T cells sorted from blood. Receptors originate from a man younger than 35 in good health. CDR3s include the opening cysteine and the closing phenylalanine or tryptophan. D genes are given only for firm matches. Clone size is given for some rows only: seen once, a few or many times, or a class if the clone is expanded.

D gene	V gene	clone size	J gene	CDR3 DNA	CDR3 protein
NA	TRBV19	NA	TRBJ1-6	TGTGCCAGTAGTGTCGACCTGCATTCACCCCTCCACTTT	CASSVDLHSPLHF
TRBD1	TRBV2	NA	TRBJ1-4	TGTGCCAGCAGCGTAACAGGGGTAGGGGGCGAAAAACTGTTTTTT	CASSVTGVGGEKLFF
TRBD1	TRBV15	once	TRBJ2-7	TGTGCCACCACCGGGACAGGATCCTACGAGCAGTACTTC	CATTGTGSYEQYF
NA	TRBV5-4	NA	TRBJ2-1	TGTGCCAGCAGCTTCCAGGGCAGCTCCTACAATGAGCAGTTCTTC	CASSFQGSSYNEQFF
TRBD1	TRBV10-3	NA	TRBJ2-7	TGTGCCACTCAGGGGGACAGGGGGCAACACGAGCAGTACTTC	CATQGDRGQHEQYF
TRBD1	TRBV27	NA	TRBJ1-1	TGTGCCAGCAGTTTACGACAGGGGACCCTCATGAACACTGAAGCTTTCTTT	CASSLRQGTLMNTEAFF
NA	TRBV7-3	NA	TRBJ2-3	TGTGCCAGCAGCTTAACGTATGGAGCAGATACGCAGTATTTT	CASSLTYGADTQYF
NA	TRBV4-1	few	TRBJ1-5	TGCGCCAGCAGTAACAGGATTACTCAGCCCCAGCATTTT	CASSNRITQPQHF
NA	TRBV5-1	NA	TRBJ1-2	TGCGCCAGCAGCTTCGAACAGAAAAACTATGGCTACACCTTC	CASSFEQKNYGYTF
NA	TRBV9	NA	TRBJ1-3	TGTGCCAGCAGCCCCGGAGGTGTCTCTGGAAACACCATATATTTT	CASSPGGVSGNTIYF
NA	TRBV7-8	NA	TRBJ2-3	TGTGCCAGCAGCTTTAACAGAGACACAGATACGCAGTATTTT	CASSFNRDTDTQYF
TRBD1	TRBV2	NA	TRBJ1-5	TGTGCCAGCAGCCGGACAGGGGAGAGCAATCAGCCCCAGCATTTT	CASSRTGESNQPQHF
TRBD2	TRBV7-3	NA	TRBJ2-1	TGTGCCAGCAGCCCCTTAGCGGGGATTTACAATGAGCAGTTCTTC	CASSPLAGIYNEQFF
TRBD2	TRBV28	NA	TRBJ2-5	TGTGCCAGCATGCTCCGGGAGGAGGAGACCCAGTACTTC	CASMLREEETQYF
NA	TRBV13	few	TRBJ1-6	TGTGCCAGCGGGGACACCAATAATTCACCCCTCCACTTT	CASGDTNNSPLHF
NA	TRBV7-2	NA	TRBJ1-6	TGTGCCAGCAGCTGGTTGACAGGTAATAATTCACCCCTCCACTTT	CASSWLTGNNSPLHF
TRBD2	TRBV5-4	NA	TRBJ2-5	TGTGCCAGCAGCTCGACTAGCGGGGGTGGAGAGACCCAGTACTTC	CASSSTSGGGETQYF
NA	TRBV6-1	NA	TRBJ2-7	TGTGCCAGCAGTCCCCGGACAGCCTACGAGCAGTACTTC	CASSPRTAYEQYF
NA	TRBV28	NA	TRBJ2-7	TGTGCCAGCAGTTATGGCGGCAGTTGGGGCGAGCAGTACTTC	CASSYGGSWGEQYF
NA	TRBV9	NA	TRBJ2-3	TGTGCCAGCAGCGCTCGGGACTTGAGCACAGATACGCAGTATTTT	CASSARDLSTDTQYF
NA	TRBV6-6	NA	TRBJ2-1	TGTGCCAGCACCAGCAAGTCGCACAATGAGCAGTTCTTC	CASTSKSHNEQFF
NA	TRBV7-2	once	TRBJ1-2	TGTGCCAGCAGCTTAGAAGCACAGGGTCCCCCCTATGGCTACACCTTC	CASSLEAQGPPYGYTF
NA	TRBV27	NA	TRBJ2-7	TGTGCCAGCAGTTTATCTGGCACTTCCTACGAGCAGTACTTC	CASSLSGTSYEQYF
TRBD1	TRBV19	NA	TRBJ1-5	TGTGCCAGTAGCGTCCGGGACAGGGGCCAGCCCCAGCATTTT	CASSVRDRGQPQHF
TRBD1	TRBV30	once	TRBJ2-3	TGTGCCTGGAGTACGGGACAGGGGCGGATAGATACGCAGTATTTT	CAWSTGQGRIDTQYF
TRBD1	TRBV10-1	NA	TRBJ2-2	TGCGCCAGCAGTGCGCCGGGACAGGGGGTTACCGGGGAGCTGTTTTTT	CASSAPGQGVTGELFF
NA	TRBV27	NA	TRBJ1-2	TGTGCCAGCAGTTTATCATGGCAGTATGGCTACACCTTC	CASSLSWQYGYTF
TRBD1	TRBV9	NA	TRBJ1-1	TGTGCCAGCAGCGCTGGGGACAGGGGAGGAGGGTGGGACACTGAAGCTTTCTTT	CASSAGDRGGGWDTEAFF
NA	TRBV4-1	NA	TRBJ1-1	TGCGCCAGCAGCCAAGAACAGTATAGGACGAACACTGAAGCTTTCTTT	CASSQEQYRTNTEAFF
NA	TRBV4-3	NA	TRBJ2-7	TGCGCCAGCAGCCTGAGGGGCTCGTACGAGCAGTACTTC	CASSLRGSYEQYF
NA	TRBV5-4	NA	TRBJ2-5	TGTGCCAGCAGCTTTTCTGGTGCCATCCGAGAGACCCAGTACTTC	CASSFSGAIRETQYF
NA	TRBV14	NA	TRBJ2-7	TGTGCCAGCAGCCAAGGATCTGGGACACCCTACGAGCAGTACTTC	CASSQGSGTPYEQYF
NA	TRBV6-1	NA	TRBJ2-7	TGTGCCAGCAGTGAAGTGGGGGGAGTCTACGAGCAGTACTTC	CASSEVGGVYEQYF
TRBD2	TRBV9	NA	TRBJ2-7	TGTGCCAGCAGCGTTGGACTAGCGGGAGCTTACGAGCAGTACTTC	CASSVGLAGAYEQYF
TRBD1	TRBV5-6	NA	TRBJ1-4	TGTGCCAGCAGCTCGATACCCGGGACAGCGAATGAAAAACTGTTTTTT	CASSSIPGTANEKLFF
NA	TRBV7-9	NA	TRBJ2-3	TGTGCCAGCAGCTCAGAGGGAAACACAGATACGCAGTATTTT	CASSSEGNTDTQYF
NA	TRBV6-6	NA	TRBJ2-7	TGTGCCAGCAGCCAGGGGGGAGTAGGCTACGAGCAGTACTTC	CASSQGGVGYEQYF
TRBD2	TRBV13	NA	TRBJ2-2	TGTGCCAGCAGCTTCCTAGGACTAGCGCAGAACACCGGGGAGCTGTTTTTT	CASSFLGLAQNTGELFF
TRBD1	TRBV27	once	TRBJ1-2	TGTGCCAGCAGTTTACTGGGACAGGGGCCCCACTATGGCTACACCTTC	CASSLLGQGPHYGYTF
NA	TRBV7-9	NA	TRBJ2-1	TGTGCCAGCAGCTCAAACGGAGAGCAGTTCTTC	CASSSNGEQFF
TRBD2	TRBV18	NA	TRBJ2-2	TGTGCCAGCTCACCGAGCTTCGGCGGGGGACGAACCGGGGAGCTGTTTTTT	CASSPSFGGGRTGELFF
TRBD1	TRBV19	NA	TRBJ2-5	TGTGCCAGTAGTATTATCCGGGACAGGGGGTCTCAAGAGACCCAGTACTTC	CASSIIRDRGSQETQYF
NA	TRBV10-3	once	TRBJ2-7	TGTGCCATCAGTGAGAGTAGGCCAGGACCCGGTTACGAGCAGTACTTC	CAISESRPGPGYEQYF
TRBD2	TRBV27	NA	TRBJ2-1	TGTGCCAGCAGTGGTGGACTAGCGGGAAGCGACGCGCAGTTCTTC	CASSGGLAGSDAQFF
NA	TRBV27	NA	TRBJ1-1	TGTGCCAGCAGTTTTAATCTAGGAGGGGCTGAAGCTTTCTTT	CASSFNLGGAEAFF